A single sample gave rise to the 12 T cell receptor beta chains below, sequenced in a study of blood T cell repertoires in COVID-19. Clones were read by immunoSEQ multiplex PCR, and TCRdb kept only the in-frame ones, dropping some. The data show more than 300,000 clones, roughly 83% seen once. Sequenced material: peripheral blood. The receptor source for this set is a woman in her 50s with acute or convalescent COVID-19.

The J gene is TRBJ1-1, the V gene TRBV5-1; 9 bases map to TRBD1. CDR1 and CDR2 from the germline V gene are SGHRS and YFSETQ. Unmatched junction bases numbered 5, after V lost 4 bases and J lost 4 bases. CDR3 length equals 14 residues. The CDR3, as DNA: TGCGCCAGCAGCCAGACAGGGGGGGTCACTGAAGCTTTCTTT. It is translated as CASSQTGGVTEAFF.

The chain combines TRBV6-4 with TRBJ2-1; 14 bases agree with TRBD2. Germline assignment: CDR1 MRHNA and CDR2 SNTAGT. This CDR3 has 15 residues. V lost 6 bases, J lost 8 bases, and 6 bases stayed unmatched. CDR3 residues: CASSDTGLAGDEQFF. The CDR3 nucleotides read TGTGCCAGCAGCGACACGGGACTAGCGGGAGATGAGCAGTTCTTC.

This chain uses TRBV3-1 (or the pseudogene TRBV3-2) with TRBJ1-1, with unresolved D. Germline CDR1 is LGHDT and CDR2 is YNNKEL (reference sequence). Trimming took off 0 bases at V and 10 bases at J, with 15 bases between the two ends. The CDR3 runs 14 residues. Here the CDR3 reads CASSQDRLRDGAFF. The CDR3 coding sequence is TGTGCCAGCAGCCAAGATCGGCTGAGGGATGGAGCTTTCTTT.

The chain links TRBV2 to TRBJ2-1; 10 bases fit TRBD2. Germline V gene sequence: CDR1 SNHLY, CDR2 FYNNEI. The CDR3 has 15 amino acids. Losses at the gene ends were 4 bases for V and 8 bases for J; bases not matched to a gene: 8. Here the CDR3 reads CASSGRAGGADEQFF. CDR3 DNA: TGTGCCAGCAGTGGTCGAGCGGGAGGGGCAGATGAGCAGTTCTTC.

This chain connects TRBV2 to TRBJ1-2; 12 positions agree with TRBD1. V was clipped by 2 bases and J by 4 bases; unmatched bases: 8. Germline CDR1 SNHLY, CDR2 FYNNEI. The CDR3 spans 17 residues. In DNA form, the CDR3 reads TGTGCCAGCAGTGAATACGGGACAGGGGGCGCAATCTATGGCTACACCTTC. Amino acid sequence: CASSEYGTGGAIYGYTF.

The chain combines TRBV12-3 or TRBV12-4 with TRBJ2-7; the match to TRBD2 covers 7 bases. There are 13 residues in the CDR3. The V and J ends lost 4 bases and 5 bases, in that order; junction bases with no gene match: 5. The CDR3 nucleotides are TGTGCCAGCAGTTACCGTCGGGGGGACGAGCAGTACTTC. Translating gives CASSYRRGDEQYF.

V usage is TRBV21-1 and J usage is TRBJ1-4; TRBD1, the D gene given by the table, was not confirmed from the DNA. TRBV21-1 is a pseudogene segment. This CDR3 has 17 residues. CDR3 in DNA: TGTGCCAGCAGCAAAGATCGGCACAGTACTCCTAATGAAAAACTGTTTTTT. This translates into CASSKDRHSTPNEKLFF.

The chain combines TRBV2 with TRBJ2-1; D gene ambiguous. Germline CDR1 and CDR2: SNHLY and FYNNEI. Trimming left V 1 base short and J 10 bases short, with 8 bases between. The CDR3 is made up of 12 amino acids. The CDR3 here is CASSEERTEQFF. CDR3 sequence (DNA): TGTGCCAGCAGTGAAGAGAGAACCGAGCAGTTCTTC.

This clone appeared a single time. This chain links TRBV28 with TRBJ1-4, with 7 bases lining up with TRBD1. The CDR3 sequence is 17 residues long. CDR1 MDHEN and CDR2 SYDVKM come from the germline V gene. Losses at the gene ends were 4 bases for V and 4 bases for J; bases not matched to a gene: 12. The CDR3: CASSSRQGPSSNEKLFF. CDR3 sequence (DNA): TGTGCCAGCAGTTCCAGACAGGGCCCTTCGAGTAATGAAAAACTGTTTTTT.

The genes are TRBV27 and TRBJ2-7, with TRBD1 matching 7 bases. Germline loops: CDR1 MNHEY, CDR2 SMNVEV (reference sequence). This CDR3 spans 14 amino acids. After removal of 6 bases from V and 7 bases from J, the junction contained 12 bases not matched to a gene. This CDR3 reads CASRTPRQGEEQYF. CDR3 in DNA: TGTGCCAGCAGAACGCCGAGACAGGGAGAAGAGCAGTACTTC.

The chain is built from TRBV18 and TRBJ1-2; D possibly corresponds to TRBD1 (6 bases). The CDR3 is made up of 15 amino acids. With 0 bases removed from V and 2 bases from J, the gap between germline ends came to 10 bases. Per the germline V gene, CDR1 is KGHSH and CDR2 is LQKENI. The CDR3 DNA reads as TGTGCCAGCTCACCACCCCTAACAGGGAACTATGGCTACACCTTC. Translated, it gives CASSPPLTGNYGYTF.

The gene calls are TRBV7-3 and TRBJ2-1; 9 nucleotides agree with TRBD1. Germline V lookup: CDR1 SGHTA, CDR2 FQGTGA. J was trimmed by 9 bases and V by 5 bases; bases with no gene match: 8. This CDR3 region has 14 residues. The CDR3, as DNA: TGTGCCAGCAGCCGGGACAGGGAGGTGGGTGAGCAGTTCTTC. It specifies CASSRDREVGEQFF.